The 9 T cell receptor beta chains below were found in one sample sequenced in a study of regulatory T cells in long-lasting Graves disease. Time point specified: newly diagnosed GD, antithyroid drugs for less than 3 months. Construction of the TCR library relied on RNA isolated from PBMCs. Building of the TCR beta libraries involved iRepertoire HTBI primers and Arm-PCR of CDR3 regions. TCRdb re-called the multiplex PCR reads through MiXCR, storing one row per CDR3 protein. The sample lists about 620,000 distinct CDR3 sequences; roughly 15% were seen once. The sample was also linked to a second study, of T cells in Graves' hyperthyroidism and ophthalmopathy.

This sample comprised peripheral blood mononuclear cells (PBMCs), obtained at new diagnosis, from a patient treated with antithyroid drugs. The receptors come from a woman in her 30s with Graves disease.

Notes on this clonotype: It may be a read error: a sequence one base away is much more abundant. The chain couples TRBV14 to TRBJ1-6; D is undetermined. Trimming removed 4 bases from V and 5 bases from J, with 12 bases in between. The CDR3 runs 15 residues. Germline assignment: CDR1 SGHDN and CDR2 FVKESK. The CDR3 coding sequence is TGTGCCAGCAGCCGAGACCCAGGAGATAATTCACCCCTCCACTTT. Translated, it gives CASSRDPGDNSPLHF.

This clonotype has at least ten counts. The CDR3 spells CSHQRGNIQYF. The CDR3 DNA is TGCAGTCACCAAAGAGGGAACATTCAGTACTTC. The chain joins TRBV20-1 to TRBJ2-4; D is perhaps TRBD2 (5 bases). The CDR3 length is 11 residues. V lost 8 bases to trimming and J lost 7 bases, with 12 bases between them. CDR1 DFQATT and CDR2 SNEGSKA come from the germline V gene (reference sequence).

The rearrangement joins TRBV29-1 to TRBJ2-6, with D unclear. Germline values: CDR1 SQVTM, CDR2 ANQGSEA. The V and J ends lost 5 bases and 0 bases respectively, with 11 bases between them. This CDR3 contains 15 residues. The CDR3 spells CSVWSRSSGANVLTF. CDR3 nucleotides: TGCAGCGTTTGGTCCAGGTCCTCTGGGGCCAACGTCCTGACTTTC.

This chain connects TRBV20-1 to TRBJ2-3; 8 nucleotides align to TRBD2. Unmatched junction bases numbered 8, after V lost 5 bases and J lost 4 bases. This CDR3 region has 14 residues. The germline V gene encodes CDR1 DFQATT and CDR2 SNEGSKA (reference sequence). The CDR3, as DNA: TGCAGTGCTTTGAGCGGGAGTTTGTCAGATACGCAGTATTTT. Its protein product is CSALSGSLSDTQYF.

This clonotype was observed many times. V is TRBV2 and J is TRBJ1-5; 7 bases match TRBD1. Germline V CDR1 and CDR2: SNHLY, FYNNEI. V trimming: 8 bases; J trimming: 0 bases; junction bases outside the gene matches: 7. The CDR3 contains 15 residues. Written as DNA, the CDR3 is TGTGCCAGCCGGGAGACAGGGTATAGCAATCAGCCCCAGCATTTT. Protein product: CASRETGYSNQPQHF.

This clonotype has at least ten counts. The chain combines TRBV12-3 or TRBV12-4 with TRBJ2-1; 10 bases are a match to TRBD2. CDR3 length: 16 residues. Trimming removed 6 bases from V and 7 bases from J; junction bases left unmatched: 12. CDR3 DNA sequence: TGTGCCAGCAGACCCCGGACTAGCGGCGTTCGGAATGAGCAGTTCTTC. This encodes CASRPRTSGVRNEQFF.

The sample holds many counts of this clonotype. This sequence joins TRBV20-1 and TRBJ1-1; TRBD1 aligns across 11 bases. V lost 6 bases to trimming and J lost 5 bases; unmatched junction nucleotides: 14. CDR1 is DFQATT and CDR2 is SNEGSKA in the germline V gene (reference sequence). The CDR3 covers 16 residues. CDR3 protein: CSAPGGTGGQPTEAFF. DNA of the CDR3: TGCAGTGCCCCTGGGGGGACAGGGGGTCAACCGACTGAAGCTTTCTTT.

This clonotype was counted ten times or more. This rearrangement joins TRBV6-6 to TRBJ2-1, with D perhaps matching TRBD2 (6 bases). The CDR3 length is 16 residues. The germline V and J ends were trimmed by 0 bases and 6 bases, with 15 bases remaining between them. CDR1 is MNHNY, CDR2 SVGAGI, per germline (reference sequence). CDR3 nucleotides: TGTGCCAGCAGTTACTCGTTCCTAGCGCGGAGCAATGAGCAGTTCTTC. This encodes CASSYSFLARSNEQFF.

This clonotype was observed at least ten times. The chain couples TRBV28 to TRBJ2-5; the match to TRBD2 covers 9 bases. V was pared by 11 bases and J by 3 bases, with 13 bases of the junction left unmatched. The CDR3 spans 15 residues. Germline values: CDR1 MDHEN, CDR2 SYDVKM. The CDR3 DNA sequence: TGTGCCTGCGCCCCCCGGACTAGCGCCAAAGAGACCCAGTACTTC. Translation: CACAPRTSAKETQYF. The full variable domain, rest sourced from reference TRBV28 and TRBJ2-5, is DVKVTQSSRYLVKRTGEKVFLECVQDMDHENMFWYRQDPGLGLRLIYFSYDVKMKEKGDIPEGYSVSREKKERFSLILESASTNQTSMYLCACAPRTSAKETQYFGPGTRLLVL.